The 10 T cell receptor beta chains below come from one sample, sequenced in a study of blood T cell repertoires in COVID-19. The repertoire was sequenced with immunoSEQ multiplex PCR; TCRdb's copy has only in-frame clones and lacks some. Among under 200,000 clones listed, over 75% were seen once. Input material: PBMCs or T cells enriched from blood (not recorded which). The receptors were sampled from a woman aged 18-29 years who had recovered from COVID-19.

A single count supports this clone. The chain carries TRBV10-3 and TRBJ1-2, with TRBD1 matching 8 bases. Germline-derived CDR1 and CDR2 are ENHRY and SYGVKD. The CDR3 consists of 12 residues. The J segment lost 8 bases and the V segment lost 9 bases, leaving 8 bases of the junction unmatched. CDR3 DNA: TGTGCCATTACTCCGACAGGGGAAGGCTACACCTTC. As protein: CAITPTGEGYTF.

V is TRBV6-1 and J is TRBJ1-2, with D perhaps matching TRBD1 (5 bases). The CDR3 consists of 17 residues. CDR1 and CDR2 (germline): MNHNS, SASEGT. The V end was cut by 3 bases, the J end by 4 bases, with 21 bases between. The chain's CDR3 is CASSDPRDVRGGYGYTF. CDR3 DNA sequence: TGTGCCAGCAGTGACCCCCGCGATGTGCGGGGGGGCTATGGCTACACCTTC.

The CDR3 protein is CASSPAGGRWETQYF. CDR3 in DNA: TGTGCCAGCAGCCCAGCGGGAGGTCGGTGGGAGACCCAGTACTTC. The chain recombines TRBV27 with TRBJ2-5; the match to TRBD2 covers 9 bases. Germline V gives CDR1 MNHEY, CDR2 SMNVEV (reference sequence). There are 15 residues in the CDR3. V lost 6 bases to trimming and J lost 5 bases; unmatched junction nucleotides: 10.

Note on this clone: In the same sample, other DNA sequences code for this CDR3. This chain joins TRBV28 and TRBJ2-7; 7 nucleotides match TRBD1. J lost 1 base, V lost 4 bases, and 7 bases had no gene match. This CDR3 has 15 residues. The germline V gene encodes CDR1 MDHEN and CDR2 SYDVKM. Here the CDR3 reads CASSSTGASSYEQYF. CDR3 sequence (DNA): TGTGCCAGCAGTTCCACAGGGGCCTCATCCTACGAGCAGTACTTC.

For the CDR3, the DNA is TGTGCCAGCACCTTTTCCCCGGGACAGGGGTATGGCTACACCTTC. Encoded protein: CASTFSPGQGYGYTF. The J gene is TRBJ1-2, the V gene TRBV9; 10 nucleotides line up with TRBD1. V lost 6 bases and J lost 5; bases outside the gene matches: 10. The germline V gene encodes CDR1 SGDLS and CDR2 YYNGEE. CDR3 length: 15 amino acids.

This clone has only one observation. V gene TRBV5-6 combines with J gene TRBJ2-7; D unclear. CDR1 is SGHDT, CDR2 YYEEEE, per germline. V lost 5 bases and J lost 2, with 20 bases in between. This CDR3 has 16 residues. CDR3: CASSSTRFLVTYEQYF. The CDR3 region has the DNA TGTGCCAGCAGTAGTACCCGATTTCTAGTTACCTACGAGCAGTACTTC.

This sequence joins TRBV11-2 and TRBJ2-1, with a tentative D call TRBD2 (6 bases). Looked up from germline, CDR1 is SGHAT and CDR2 is FQNNGV. Trimming cost V 1 base and J 7 bases, with 23 bases left between them. This CDR3 spans 18 amino acids. This chain's CDR3 is CASSLGGTVAVHLNEQFF. The CDR3, as DNA: TGTGCCAGCAGCTTAGGGGGTACGGTAGCGGTGCATCTTAATGAGCAGTTCTTC.

The gene calls are TRBV7-9 and TRBJ2-5; TRBD1 agrees at 8 bases. The CDR3 contains 15 residues. The V gene's germline CDR1 is SEHNR and CDR2 FQNEAQ (reference sequence). V lost 5 bases and J lost 9; bases outside the gene matches: 14. The CDR3 loop reads CASSRKGQEVGAQYF. The CDR3 bases are TGTGCCAGCAGCCGAAAGGGACAGGAGGTGGGGGCCCAGTACTTC.

This clone appeared once. The chain links TRBV7-9 to TRBJ1-1, with D perhaps matching TRBD1 (5 bases). V shed 2 bases and J shed 4 bases, with 14 bases lying between them. Germline-derived CDR1 and CDR2 are SEHNR and FQNEAQ (reference sequence). This CDR3 spans 15 amino acids. This chain's CDR3 is CASSLRKGFGTEAFF. The DNA of the CDR3 is TGTGCCAGCAGCTTAAGAAAGGGGTTTGGCACTGAAGCTTTCTTT.

There are a few counts of this clone. V gene TRBV6-5 combines with J gene TRBJ1-6, with D hard to call. CDR3 length: 14 residues. CDR1 is MNHEY and CDR2 is SVGAGI in the germline V gene. Deletions cut 6 bases from V and 2 bases from J, with 8 bases between. The CDR3 DNA reads as TGTGCCAGCAGAGCCCAGGCCTATAATTCACCCCTCCACTTT. It yields the protein CASRAQAYNSPLHF.